This T cell receptor (beta chain) was obtained from a study of T cells in Graves' hyperthyroidism and ophthalmopathy. Amplification yielded TCR beta CDR3 regions, with RNA transcripts as the source. First-round RT-PCR with HTBI primers amplified the TCR CDR3 region. Via MiXCR, TCRdb re-called the multiplex PCR reads, giving one row per CDR3 protein. The sample includes approximately 380,000 distinct CDR3 sequences, about a fifth of them seen just once. This clonotype was counted many times. This CDR3 is built from 12 residues. CDR1 and CDR2 from the germline V gene are ENHRY and SYGVKD. V lost 5 bases and J 2 bases, leaving 6 bases between the germline ends. Patients with uncontrolled infections, other autoimmune diseases, pregnancy or lactation were excluded.

V and J are TRBV10-3 and TRBJ1-1; D gene unclear. The sample consisted of blood. The TCR was taken from a woman younger than 35 with Graves' hyperthyroidism. The CDR3 nucleotides are TGTGCCATCAGTTCGGGCAACACTGAAGCTTTCTTT. Amino acid sequence: CAISSGNTEAFF.